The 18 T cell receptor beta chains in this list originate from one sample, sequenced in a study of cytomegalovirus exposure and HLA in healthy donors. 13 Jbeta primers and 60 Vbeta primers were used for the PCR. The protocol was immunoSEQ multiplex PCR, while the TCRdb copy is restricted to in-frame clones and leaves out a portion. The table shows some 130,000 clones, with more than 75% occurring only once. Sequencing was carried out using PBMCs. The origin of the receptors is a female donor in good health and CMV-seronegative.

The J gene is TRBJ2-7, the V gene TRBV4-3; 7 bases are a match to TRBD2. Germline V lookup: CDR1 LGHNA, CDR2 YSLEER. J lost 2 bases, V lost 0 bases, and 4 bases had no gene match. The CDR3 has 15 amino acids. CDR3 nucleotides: TGCGCCAGCAGCCAAGATGCAGCGGGAACCTACGAGCAGTACTTC. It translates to CASSQDAAGTYEQYF.

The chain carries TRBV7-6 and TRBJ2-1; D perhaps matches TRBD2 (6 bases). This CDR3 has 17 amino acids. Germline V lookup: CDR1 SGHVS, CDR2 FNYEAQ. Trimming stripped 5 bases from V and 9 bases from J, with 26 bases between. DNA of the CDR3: TGTGCCAGCAGCCTACCCTCCGGGACTCCCTCGGGTGGTGAGCAGTTCTTC. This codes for CASSLPSGTPSGGEQFF.

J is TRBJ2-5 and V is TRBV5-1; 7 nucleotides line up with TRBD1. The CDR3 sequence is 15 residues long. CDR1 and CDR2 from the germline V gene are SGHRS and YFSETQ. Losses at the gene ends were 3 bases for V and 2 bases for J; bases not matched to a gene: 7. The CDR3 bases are TGCGCCAGCAGCTGGACGTCGGGACAGCAAGAGACCCAGTACTTC. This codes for CASSWTSGQQETQYF.

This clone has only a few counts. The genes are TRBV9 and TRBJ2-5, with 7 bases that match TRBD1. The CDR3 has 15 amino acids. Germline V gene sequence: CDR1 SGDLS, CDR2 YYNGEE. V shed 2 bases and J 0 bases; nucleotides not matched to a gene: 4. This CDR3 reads CASSVGTANQETQYF. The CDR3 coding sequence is TGTGCCAGCAGCGTTGGGACAGCTAACCAAGAGACCCAGTACTTC.

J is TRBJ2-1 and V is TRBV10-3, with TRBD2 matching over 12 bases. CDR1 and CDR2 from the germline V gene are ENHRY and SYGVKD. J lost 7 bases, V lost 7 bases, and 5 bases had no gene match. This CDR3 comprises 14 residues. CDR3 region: CAIKTSGSRNEQFF. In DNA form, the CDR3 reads TGTGCCATCAAGACTAGCGGGAGTAGGAATGAGCAGTTCTTC.

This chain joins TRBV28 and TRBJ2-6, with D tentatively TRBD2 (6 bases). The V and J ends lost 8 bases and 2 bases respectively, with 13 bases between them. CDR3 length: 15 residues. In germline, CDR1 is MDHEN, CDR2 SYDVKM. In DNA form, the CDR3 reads TGTGCCAGCGGGGGGAGGAAGGCTGGGGCCAACGTCCTGACTTTC. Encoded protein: CASGGRKAGANVLTF.

The CDR3 region has the DNA TGTGCCAGCAGCTCTAGGGGGGGGCATGGCTATGGCTACACCTTC. Translation: CASSSRGGHGYGYTF. This sequence joins TRBV7-2 and TRBJ1-2; possibly TRBD1 for D (6 bases). CDR1 SGHTA and CDR2 FQGNSA come from the germline V gene. V was clipped by 4 bases and J by 4 bases, with 16 bases between them. The CDR3 is 15 residues long.

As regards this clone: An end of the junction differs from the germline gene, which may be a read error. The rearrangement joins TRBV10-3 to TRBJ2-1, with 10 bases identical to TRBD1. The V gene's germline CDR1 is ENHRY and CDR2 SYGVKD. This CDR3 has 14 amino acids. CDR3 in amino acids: CVISNGQGDREQFF. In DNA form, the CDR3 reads TGTGTCATCAGTAACGGACAGGGGGATCGAGAGCAGTTCTTC.

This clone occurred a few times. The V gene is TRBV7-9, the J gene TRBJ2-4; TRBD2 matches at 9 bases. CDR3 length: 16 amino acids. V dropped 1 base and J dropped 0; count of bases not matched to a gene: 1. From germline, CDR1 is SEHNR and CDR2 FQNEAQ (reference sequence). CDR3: CASSLGLAVAKNIQYF. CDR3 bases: TGTGCCAGCAGCTTAGGACTAGCGGTAGCCAAAAACATTCAGTACTTC.

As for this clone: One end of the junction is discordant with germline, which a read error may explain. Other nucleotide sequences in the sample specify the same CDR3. The CDR3 DNA reads TGTGCCAGCAGCCAACAGGAAAACACTGAAGCCTTCTTT. Translating gives CASSQQENTEAFF. The rearrangement links TRBV7-8 to TRBJ1-1; D is possibly TRBD1 (5 bases). CDR3 length: 13 residues. In germline, CDR1 is SGHVS, CDR2 FQNEAQ.

The CDR3 reads CASSLAGSGAAGANVLTF. In nucleotides, the CDR3 is TGCGCCAGCAGCTTGGCTGGGTCAGGGGCTGCTGGGGCCAACGTCCTGACTTTC. This chain uses TRBV5-1 with TRBJ2-6, with a tentative D call TRBD1 (6 bases). Germline V lookup: CDR1 SGHRS, CDR2 YFSETQ. The CDR3 consists of 18 residues. Trimming took 0 bases from V and 2 from J, leaving 15 bases between them. Complete variable domain (other parts from reference TRBV5-1 and TRBJ2-6): KAGVTQTPRYLIKTRGQQVTLSCSPISGHRSVSWYQQTPGQGLQFLFEYFSETQRNKGNFPGRFSGRQFSNSRSEMNVSTLELGDSALYLCASSLAGSGAAGANVLTFGAGSRLTVL.

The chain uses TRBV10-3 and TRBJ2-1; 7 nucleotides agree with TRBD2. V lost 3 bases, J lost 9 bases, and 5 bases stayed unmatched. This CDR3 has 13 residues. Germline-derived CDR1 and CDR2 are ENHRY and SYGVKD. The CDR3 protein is CAISELAGLEQFF. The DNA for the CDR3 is TGTGCCATCAGTGAATTAGCGGGTCTTGAGCAGTTCTTC.

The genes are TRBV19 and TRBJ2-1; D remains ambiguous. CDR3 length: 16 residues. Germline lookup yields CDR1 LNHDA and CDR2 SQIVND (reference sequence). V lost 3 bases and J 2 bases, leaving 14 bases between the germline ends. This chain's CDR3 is CASSIRHSSAYNEQFF. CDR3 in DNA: TGTGCCAGTAGTATTAGGCACAGCTCAGCCTACAATGAGCAGTTCTTC.

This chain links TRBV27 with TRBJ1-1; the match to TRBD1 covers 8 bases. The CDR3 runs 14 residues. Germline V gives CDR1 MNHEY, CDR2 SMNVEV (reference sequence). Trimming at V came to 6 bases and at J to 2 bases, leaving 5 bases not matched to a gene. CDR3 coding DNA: TGTGCCAGCAGGTGGACAGGGACCAACACTGAAGCTTTCTTT. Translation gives CASRWTGTNTEAFF.

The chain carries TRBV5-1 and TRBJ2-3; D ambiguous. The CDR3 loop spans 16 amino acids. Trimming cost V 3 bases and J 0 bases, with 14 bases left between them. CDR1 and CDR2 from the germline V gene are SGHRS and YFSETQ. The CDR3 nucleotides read TGCGCCAGCAGCTCCTTAATCGCGCAAAGCACAGATACGCAGTATTTT. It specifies CASSSLIAQSTDTQYF.

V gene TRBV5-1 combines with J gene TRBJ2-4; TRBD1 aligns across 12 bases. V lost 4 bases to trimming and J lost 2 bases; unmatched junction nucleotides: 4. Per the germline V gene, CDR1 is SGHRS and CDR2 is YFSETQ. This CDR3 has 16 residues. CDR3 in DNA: TGCGCCAGCAGCGGGGACAGGGGGCGAACCAAAAACATTCAGTACTTC. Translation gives CASSGDRGRTKNIQYF.

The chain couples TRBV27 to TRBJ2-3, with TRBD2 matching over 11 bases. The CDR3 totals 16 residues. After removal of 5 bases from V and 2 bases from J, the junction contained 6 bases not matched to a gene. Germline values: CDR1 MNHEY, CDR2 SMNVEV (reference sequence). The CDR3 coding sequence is TGTGCCAGCAGTCTCGGGACTAGCGGCTTCACAGATACGCAGTATTTT. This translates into CASSLGTSGFTDTQYF.

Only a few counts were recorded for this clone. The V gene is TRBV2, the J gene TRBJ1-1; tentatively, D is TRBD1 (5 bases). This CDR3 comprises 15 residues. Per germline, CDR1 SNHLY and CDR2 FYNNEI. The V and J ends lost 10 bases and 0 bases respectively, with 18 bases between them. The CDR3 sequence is CATGGTDSMNTEAFF. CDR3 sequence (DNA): TGTGCCACCGGCGGGACTGACTCCATGAACACTGAAGCTTTCTTT.